This paragraph reports one T cell receptor beta chain. Unmatched junction bases numbered 13, after V lost 11 bases and J lost 7 bases. Germline loops: CDR1 MNHNS, CDR2 SASEGT. The CDR3 loop spans 13 amino acids. These data come from a study of cytomegalovirus exposure and HLA in healthy donors. Amplification used 60 Vbeta primers and 13 Jbeta primers. Repertoires were generated with immunoSEQ multiplex PCR, while TCRdb's copy carries only in-frame clones and drops some. Of over 120,000 clones in the sample, about 73% are singletons; the top ten hold 2.1%. Material for sequencing was PBMCs. This sequence joins TRBV6-1 and TRBJ2-7; 8 bases match TRBD1. The TCR was taken from a woman aged 60-70 years in good health and CMV-seropositive. CDR3 sequence: CAGQGPKDREQYF. The DNA of the CDR3 is TGTGCCGGACAGGGCCCTAAGGATCGGGAGCAGTACTTC.